This T cell receptor (beta chain) comes out of a study of OX40 agonist ivuxolimab in advanced cancers. Study-level information: Ivuxolimab, an antibody acting as an agonist of OX40 (CD134), was used to treat patients. Study observations and caveats: The mean number of expanded clones was higher in CD8+ T cells than in CD4+.

Sequencing was performed with immunoSEQ multiplex PCR; in TCRdb, only in-frame clones are kept and a portion is missing. The sample includes tens of thousands of clones, about four fifths of them seen just once. As to this clone: Its antigen is undetermined.

V lost 5 bases and J lost 4; bases outside the gene matches: 8. Germline CDR1 and CDR2: MDHEN and SYDVKM. CDR3 length equals 16 residues. The source was CD4+ or CD8+ T cells sorted from blood, collected in a trial of the OX40 agonist ivuxolimab. The TCR sequence derives from an adult with an advanced solid tumor such as melanoma, head and neck, liver or kidney cancer. The J gene is TRBJ2-1, the V gene TRBV28; 10 positions match TRBD2. The CDR3 nucleotides read TGTGCCAGCAGTCCCGCGGGTAGCGGGGGGTACAATGAGCAGTTCTTC. It is translated as CASSPAGSGGYNEQFF.